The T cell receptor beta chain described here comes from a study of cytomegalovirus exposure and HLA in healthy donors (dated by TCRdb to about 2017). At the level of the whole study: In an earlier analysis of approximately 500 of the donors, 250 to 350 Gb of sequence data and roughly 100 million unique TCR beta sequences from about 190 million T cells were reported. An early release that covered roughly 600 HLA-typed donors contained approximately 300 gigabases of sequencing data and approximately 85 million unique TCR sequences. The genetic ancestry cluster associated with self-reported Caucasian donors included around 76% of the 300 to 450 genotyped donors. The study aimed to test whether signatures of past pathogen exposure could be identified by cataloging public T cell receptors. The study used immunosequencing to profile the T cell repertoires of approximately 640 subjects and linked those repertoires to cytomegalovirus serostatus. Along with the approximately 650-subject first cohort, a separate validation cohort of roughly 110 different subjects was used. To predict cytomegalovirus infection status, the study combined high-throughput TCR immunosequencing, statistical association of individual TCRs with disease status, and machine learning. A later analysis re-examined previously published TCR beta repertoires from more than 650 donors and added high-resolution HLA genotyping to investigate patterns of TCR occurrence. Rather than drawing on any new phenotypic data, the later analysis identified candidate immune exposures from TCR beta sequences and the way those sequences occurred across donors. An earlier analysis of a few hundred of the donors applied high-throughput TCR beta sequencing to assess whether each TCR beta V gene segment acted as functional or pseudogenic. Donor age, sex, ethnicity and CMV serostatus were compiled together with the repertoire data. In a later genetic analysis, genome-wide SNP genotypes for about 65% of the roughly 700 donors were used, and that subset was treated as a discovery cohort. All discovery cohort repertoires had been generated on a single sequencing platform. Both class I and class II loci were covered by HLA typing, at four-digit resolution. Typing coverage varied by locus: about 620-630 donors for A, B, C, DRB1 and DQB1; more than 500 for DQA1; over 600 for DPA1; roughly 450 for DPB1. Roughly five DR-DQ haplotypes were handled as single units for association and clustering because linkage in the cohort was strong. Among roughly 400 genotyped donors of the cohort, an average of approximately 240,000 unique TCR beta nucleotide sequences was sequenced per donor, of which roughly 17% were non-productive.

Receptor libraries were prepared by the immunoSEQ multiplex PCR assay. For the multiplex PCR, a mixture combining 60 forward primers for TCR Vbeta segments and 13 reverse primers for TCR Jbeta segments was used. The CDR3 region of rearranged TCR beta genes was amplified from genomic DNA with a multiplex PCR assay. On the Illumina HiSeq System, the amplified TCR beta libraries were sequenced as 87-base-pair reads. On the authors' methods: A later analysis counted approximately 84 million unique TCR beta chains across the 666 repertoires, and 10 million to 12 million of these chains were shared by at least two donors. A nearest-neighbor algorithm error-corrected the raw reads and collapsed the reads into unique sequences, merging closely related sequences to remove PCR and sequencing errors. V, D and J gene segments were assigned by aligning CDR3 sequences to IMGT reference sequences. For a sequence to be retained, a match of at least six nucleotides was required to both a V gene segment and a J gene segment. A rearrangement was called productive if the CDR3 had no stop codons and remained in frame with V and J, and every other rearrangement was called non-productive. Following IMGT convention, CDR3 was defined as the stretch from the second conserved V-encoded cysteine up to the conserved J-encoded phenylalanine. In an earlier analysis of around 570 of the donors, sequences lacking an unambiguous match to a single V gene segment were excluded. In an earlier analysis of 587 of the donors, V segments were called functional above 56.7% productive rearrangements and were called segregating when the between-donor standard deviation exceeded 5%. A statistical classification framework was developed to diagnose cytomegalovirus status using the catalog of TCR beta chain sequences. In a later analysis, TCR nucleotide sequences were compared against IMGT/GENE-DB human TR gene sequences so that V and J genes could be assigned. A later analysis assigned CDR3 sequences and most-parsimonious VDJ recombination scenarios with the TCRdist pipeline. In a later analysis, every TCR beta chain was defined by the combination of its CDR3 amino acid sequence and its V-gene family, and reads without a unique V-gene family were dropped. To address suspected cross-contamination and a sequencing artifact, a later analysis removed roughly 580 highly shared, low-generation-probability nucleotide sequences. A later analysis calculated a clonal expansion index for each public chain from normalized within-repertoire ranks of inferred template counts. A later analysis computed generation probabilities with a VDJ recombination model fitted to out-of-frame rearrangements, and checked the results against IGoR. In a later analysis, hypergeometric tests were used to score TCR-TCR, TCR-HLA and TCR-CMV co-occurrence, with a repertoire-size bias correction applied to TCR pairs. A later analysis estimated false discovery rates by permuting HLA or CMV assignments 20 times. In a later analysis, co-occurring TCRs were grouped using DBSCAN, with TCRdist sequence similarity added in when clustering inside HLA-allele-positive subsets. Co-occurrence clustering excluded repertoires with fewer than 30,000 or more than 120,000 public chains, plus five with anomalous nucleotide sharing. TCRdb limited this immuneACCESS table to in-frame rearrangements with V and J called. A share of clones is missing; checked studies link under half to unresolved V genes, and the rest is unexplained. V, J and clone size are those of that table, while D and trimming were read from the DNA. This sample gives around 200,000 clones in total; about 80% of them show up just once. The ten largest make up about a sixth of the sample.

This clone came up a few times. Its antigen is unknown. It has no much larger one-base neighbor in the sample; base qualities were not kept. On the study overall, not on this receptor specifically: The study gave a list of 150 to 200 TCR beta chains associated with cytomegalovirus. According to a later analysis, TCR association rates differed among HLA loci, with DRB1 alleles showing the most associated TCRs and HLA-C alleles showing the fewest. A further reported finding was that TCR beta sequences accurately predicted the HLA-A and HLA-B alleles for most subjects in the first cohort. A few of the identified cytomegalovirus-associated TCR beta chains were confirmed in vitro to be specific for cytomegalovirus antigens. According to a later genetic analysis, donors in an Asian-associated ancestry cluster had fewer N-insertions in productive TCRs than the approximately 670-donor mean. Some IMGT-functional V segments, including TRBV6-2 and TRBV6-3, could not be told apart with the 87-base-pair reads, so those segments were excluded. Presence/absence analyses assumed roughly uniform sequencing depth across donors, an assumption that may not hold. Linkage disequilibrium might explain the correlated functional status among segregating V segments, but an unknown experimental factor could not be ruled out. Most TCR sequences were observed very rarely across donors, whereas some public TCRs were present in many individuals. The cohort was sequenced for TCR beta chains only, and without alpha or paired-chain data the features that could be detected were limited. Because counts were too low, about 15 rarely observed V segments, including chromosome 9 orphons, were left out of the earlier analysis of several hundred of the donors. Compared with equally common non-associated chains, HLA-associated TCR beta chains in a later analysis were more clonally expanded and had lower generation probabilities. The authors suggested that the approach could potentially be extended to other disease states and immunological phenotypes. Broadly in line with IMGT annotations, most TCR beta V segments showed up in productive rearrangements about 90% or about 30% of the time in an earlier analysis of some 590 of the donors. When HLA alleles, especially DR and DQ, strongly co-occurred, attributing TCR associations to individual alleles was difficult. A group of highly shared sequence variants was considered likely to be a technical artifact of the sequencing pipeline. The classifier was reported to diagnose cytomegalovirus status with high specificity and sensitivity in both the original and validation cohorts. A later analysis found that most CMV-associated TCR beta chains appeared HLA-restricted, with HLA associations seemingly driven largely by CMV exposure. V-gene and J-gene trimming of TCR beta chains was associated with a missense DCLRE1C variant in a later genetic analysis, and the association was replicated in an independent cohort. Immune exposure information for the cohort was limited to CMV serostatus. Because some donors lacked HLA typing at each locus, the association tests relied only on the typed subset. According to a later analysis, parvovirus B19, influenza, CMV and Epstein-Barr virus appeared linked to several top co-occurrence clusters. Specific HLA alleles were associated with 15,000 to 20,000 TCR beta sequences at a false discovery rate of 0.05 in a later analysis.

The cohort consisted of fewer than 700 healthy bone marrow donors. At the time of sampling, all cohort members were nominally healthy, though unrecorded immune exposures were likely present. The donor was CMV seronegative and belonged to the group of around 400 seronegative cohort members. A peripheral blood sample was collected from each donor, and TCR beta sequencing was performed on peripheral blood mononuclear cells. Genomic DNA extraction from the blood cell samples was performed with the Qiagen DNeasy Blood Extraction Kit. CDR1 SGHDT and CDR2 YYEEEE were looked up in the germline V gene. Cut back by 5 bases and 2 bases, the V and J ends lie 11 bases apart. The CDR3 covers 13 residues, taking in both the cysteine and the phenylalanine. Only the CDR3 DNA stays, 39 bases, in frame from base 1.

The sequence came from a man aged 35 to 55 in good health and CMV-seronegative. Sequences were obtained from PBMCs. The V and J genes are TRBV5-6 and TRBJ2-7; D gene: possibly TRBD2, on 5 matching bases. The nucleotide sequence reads TGTGCCAGCAGTTTTTACGGGACCTACGAGCAGTACTTC. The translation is CASSFYGTYEQYF.